Described below is a single TCR beta chain sequence and its context. This sample is part of a study of blood T cell repertoires in COVID-19. About the study: Donors in the United States, Italy and Spain gave samples during acute or convalescent COVID-19. T cells, B-cell-depleted T cells, or PBMCs supplied cDNA or gDNA.

CDR1 is MDHEN, CDR2 SYDVKM, per germline. This CDR3 region has 15 residues. The V and J ends lost 10 bases and 3 bases, in that order; junction bases with no gene match: 10. In the authors' methods: Estimation of nucleated cell counts relied on the amplification of reference gene primers. Produced via immunoSEQ multiplex PCR; TCRdb's table is partial and in-frame only. The D gene and trimming were derived from the DNA, and the V and J assignments and clone size from that table. The sample records over 95,000 clones, around 89% being singletons. The source is a human donor with acute or convalescent COVID-19. The donor label of this sample is uncertain. The sequenced material came from peripheral blood. V and J are TRBV28 and TRBJ2-2, with 8 bases that match TRBD2. The CDR3 is CAIDGGGGYTGELFF. The CDR3 coding sequence is TGTGCCATCGACGGTGGCGGGGGGTACACCGGGGAGCTGTTTTTT.